This TCR beta chain was found in a study of blood T cell repertoires in COVID-19. As processed by the authors: Nucleated cell number was recorded as an estimate derived from reference gene primer amplification. The table came from immunoSEQ multiplex PCR; TCRdb's copy has only in-frame clones and leaves some out. V and J calls and clone size are copied from that table; D and trimming were computed from the DNA. The sample includes under 250,000 clones, roughly 84% of them seen just once. Between the trimmed V and J ends, which lost 3 bases and 1 base, there was a span of 11 bases. The CDR3 contains 15 residues. In germline, CDR1 is SGHTS, CDR2 YDEGEE.

The source material was peripheral blood. The sequence derives from a woman aged 40 to 55 who had recovered from COVID-19. This sequence joins TRBV5-8 and TRBJ2-1; maybe TRBD2 (6 bases). The CDR3 sequence is CASSSVRGSYNEQFF. CDR3 nucleotides: TGTGCCAGCAGCTCGGTCCGGGGGTCCTACAATGAGCAGTTCTTC.